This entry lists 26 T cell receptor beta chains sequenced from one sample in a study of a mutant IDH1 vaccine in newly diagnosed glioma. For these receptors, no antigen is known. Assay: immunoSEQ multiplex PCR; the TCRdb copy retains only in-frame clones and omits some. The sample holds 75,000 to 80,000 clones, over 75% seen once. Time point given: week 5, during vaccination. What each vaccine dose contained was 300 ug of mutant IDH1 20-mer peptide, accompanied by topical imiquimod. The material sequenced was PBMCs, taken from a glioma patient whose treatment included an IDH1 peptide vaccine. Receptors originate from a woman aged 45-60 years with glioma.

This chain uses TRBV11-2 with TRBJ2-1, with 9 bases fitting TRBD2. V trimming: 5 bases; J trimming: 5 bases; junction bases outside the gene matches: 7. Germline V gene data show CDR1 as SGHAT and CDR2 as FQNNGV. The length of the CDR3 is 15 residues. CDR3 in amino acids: CASSLETSGHNEQFF. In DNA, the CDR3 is TGTGCCAGCAGCCTTGAGACTAGCGGACACAATGAGCAGTTCTTC. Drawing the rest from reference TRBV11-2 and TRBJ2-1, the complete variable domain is EAGVAQSPRYKIIEKRQSVAFWCNPISGHATLYWYQQILGQGPKLLIQFQNNGVVDDSQLPKDRFSAERLKGVDSTLKIQPAKLEDSAVYLCASSLETSGHNEQFFGPGTRLTVL.

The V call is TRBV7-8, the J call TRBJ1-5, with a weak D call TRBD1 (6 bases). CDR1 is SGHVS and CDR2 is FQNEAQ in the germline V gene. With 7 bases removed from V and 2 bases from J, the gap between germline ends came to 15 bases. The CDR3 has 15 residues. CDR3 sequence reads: CASMAGRTGNQPQHF. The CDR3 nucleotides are TGTGCCAGCATGGCGGGGAGGACAGGCAATCAGCCCCAGCATTTT.

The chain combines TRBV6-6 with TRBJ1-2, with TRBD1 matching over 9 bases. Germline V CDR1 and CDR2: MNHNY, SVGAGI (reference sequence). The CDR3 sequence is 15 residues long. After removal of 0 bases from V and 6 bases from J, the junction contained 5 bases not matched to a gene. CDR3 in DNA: TGTGCCAGCAGTTACTCTGGGGGGACAGGGAATGGCTACACCTTC. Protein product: CASSYSGGTGNGYTF.

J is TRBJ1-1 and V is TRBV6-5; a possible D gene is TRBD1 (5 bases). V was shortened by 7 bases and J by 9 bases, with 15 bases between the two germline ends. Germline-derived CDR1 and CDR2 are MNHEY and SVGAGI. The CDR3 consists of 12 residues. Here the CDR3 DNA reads TGTGCCAGCACCCAAGAGGGGTTCCAAGCTTTCTTT. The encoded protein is CASTQEGFQAFF.

The CDR3 protein is CASSFRQGYQETQYF. The DNA of the CDR3 is TGTGCCAGCAGCTTTCGACAGGGGTACCAAGAGACCCAGTACTTC. The gene calls are TRBV11-3 and TRBJ2-5, with 8 bases aligning to TRBD1. This CDR3 has 15 residues. The trim removed 3 bases at V and 0 bases at J, leaving 3 bases unmatched. Germline lookup yields CDR1 SGHNT and CDR2 YENEEA.

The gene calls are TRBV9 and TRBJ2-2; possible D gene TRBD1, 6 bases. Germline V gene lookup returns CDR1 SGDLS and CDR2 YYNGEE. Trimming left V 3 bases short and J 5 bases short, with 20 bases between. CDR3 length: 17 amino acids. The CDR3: CASSATSGRGITGELFF. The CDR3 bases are TGTGCCAGCAGCGCTACAAGCGGCAGGGGAATAACCGGGGAGCTGTTTTTT.

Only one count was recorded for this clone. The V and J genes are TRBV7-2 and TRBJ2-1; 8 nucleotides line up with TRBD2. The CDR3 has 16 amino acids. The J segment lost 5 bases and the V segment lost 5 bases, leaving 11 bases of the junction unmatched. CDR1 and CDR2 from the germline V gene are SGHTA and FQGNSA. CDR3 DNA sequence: TGTGCCAGCAGCACCGGGAGCGGGAGAGTCCACAATGAGCAGTTCTTC. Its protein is CASSTGSGRVHNEQFF.

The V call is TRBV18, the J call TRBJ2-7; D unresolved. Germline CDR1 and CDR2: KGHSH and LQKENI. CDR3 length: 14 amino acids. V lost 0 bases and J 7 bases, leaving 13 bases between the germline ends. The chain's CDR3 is CASSPPSRPEEQYF. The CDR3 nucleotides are TGTGCCAGCTCACCACCGAGCCGGCCCGAAGAGCAGTACTTC.

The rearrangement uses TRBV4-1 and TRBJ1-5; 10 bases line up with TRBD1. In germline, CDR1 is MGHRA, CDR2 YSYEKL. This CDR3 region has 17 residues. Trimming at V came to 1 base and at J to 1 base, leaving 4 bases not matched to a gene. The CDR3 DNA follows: TGCGCCAGCAGCCAAGGACAGGGGGCATTCAGCAATCAGCCCCAGCATTTT. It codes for CASSQGQGAFSNQPQHF.

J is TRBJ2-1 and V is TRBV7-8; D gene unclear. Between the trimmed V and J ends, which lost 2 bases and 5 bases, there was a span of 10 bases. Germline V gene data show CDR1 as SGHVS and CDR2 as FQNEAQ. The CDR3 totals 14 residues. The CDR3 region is CASSLIGRHNEQFF. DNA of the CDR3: TGTGCCAGCAGCTTAATAGGTCGCCACAATGAGCAGTTCTTC.

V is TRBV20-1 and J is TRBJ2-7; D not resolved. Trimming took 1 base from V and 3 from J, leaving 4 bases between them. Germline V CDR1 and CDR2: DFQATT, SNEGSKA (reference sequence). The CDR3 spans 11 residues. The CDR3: CSARADYEQYF. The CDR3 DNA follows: TGCAGTGCTAGAGCGGACTACGAGCAGTACTTC.

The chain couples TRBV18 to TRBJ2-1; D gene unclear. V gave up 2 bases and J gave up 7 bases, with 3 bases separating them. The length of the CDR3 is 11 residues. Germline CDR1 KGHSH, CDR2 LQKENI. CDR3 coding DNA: TGTGCCAGCTCACCATGGAATGAGCAGTTCTTC. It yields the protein CASSPWNEQFF. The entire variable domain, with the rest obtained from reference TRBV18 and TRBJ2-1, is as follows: NAGVMQNPRHLVRRRGQEARLRCSPMKGHSHVYWYRQLPEEGLKFMVYLQKENIIDESGMPKERFSAEFPKEGPSILRIQQVVRGDSAAYFCASSPWNEQFFGPGTRLTVL.

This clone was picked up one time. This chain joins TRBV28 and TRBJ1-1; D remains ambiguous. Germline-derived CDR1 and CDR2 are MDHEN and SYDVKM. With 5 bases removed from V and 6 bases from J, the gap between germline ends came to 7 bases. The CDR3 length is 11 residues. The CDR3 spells CASSPRAEAFF. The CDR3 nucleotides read TGTGCCAGCAGTCCCCGCGCTGAAGCTTTCTTT.

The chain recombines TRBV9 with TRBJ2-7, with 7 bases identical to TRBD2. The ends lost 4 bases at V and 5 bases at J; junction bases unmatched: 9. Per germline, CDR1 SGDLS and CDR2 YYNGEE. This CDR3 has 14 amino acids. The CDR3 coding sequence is TGTGCCAGCAGCCCTGGGGGGGGAATCCACGAGCAGTACTTC. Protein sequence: CASSPGGGIHEQYF.

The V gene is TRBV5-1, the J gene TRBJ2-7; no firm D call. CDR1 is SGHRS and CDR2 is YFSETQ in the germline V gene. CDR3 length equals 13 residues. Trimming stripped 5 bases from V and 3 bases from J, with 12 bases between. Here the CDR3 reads CASSVGPNYEQYF. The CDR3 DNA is TGCGCCAGCAGTGTTGGGCCCAACTACGAGCAGTACTTC.

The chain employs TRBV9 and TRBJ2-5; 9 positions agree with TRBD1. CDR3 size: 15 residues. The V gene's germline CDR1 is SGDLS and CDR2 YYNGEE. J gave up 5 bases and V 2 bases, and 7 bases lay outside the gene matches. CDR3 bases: TGTGCCAGCAGCGTTTTGGGACAGGGCGGTGAGACCCAGTACTTC. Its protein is CASSVLGQGGETQYF. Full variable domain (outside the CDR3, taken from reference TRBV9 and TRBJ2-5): DSGVTQTPKHLITATGQRVTLRCSPRSGDLSVYWYQQSLDQGLQFLIQYYNGEERAKGNILERFSAQQFPDLHSELNLSSLELGDSALYFCASSVLGQGGETQYFGPGTRLLVL.

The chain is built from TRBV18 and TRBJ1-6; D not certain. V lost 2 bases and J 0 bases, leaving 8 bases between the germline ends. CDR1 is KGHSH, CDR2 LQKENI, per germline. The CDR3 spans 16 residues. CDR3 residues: CASSPTASSYNSPLHF. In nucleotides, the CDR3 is TGTGCCAGCTCACCAACGGCCAGCTCCTATAATTCACCCCTCCACTTT.

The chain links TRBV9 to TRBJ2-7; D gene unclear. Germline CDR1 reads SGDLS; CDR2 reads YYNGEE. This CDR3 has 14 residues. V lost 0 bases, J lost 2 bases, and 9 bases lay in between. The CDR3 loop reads CASSVGAGTYEQYF. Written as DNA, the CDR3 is TGTGCCAGCAGCGTAGGGGCAGGAACCTACGAGCAGTACTTC.

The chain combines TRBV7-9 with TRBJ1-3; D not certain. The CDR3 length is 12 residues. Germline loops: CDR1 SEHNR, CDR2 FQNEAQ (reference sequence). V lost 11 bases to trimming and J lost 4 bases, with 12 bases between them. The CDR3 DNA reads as TGTGCCGGCCTTTCGGGGGGAAACACCATATATTTT. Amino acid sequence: CAGLSGGNTIYF.

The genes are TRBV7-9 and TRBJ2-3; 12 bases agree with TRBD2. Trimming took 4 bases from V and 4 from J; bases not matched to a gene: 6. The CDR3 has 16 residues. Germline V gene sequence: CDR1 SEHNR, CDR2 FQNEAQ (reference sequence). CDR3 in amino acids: CASSSGLAGISDTQYF. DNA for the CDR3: TGTGCCAGCAGCTCTGGACTAGCGGGAATCTCAGATACGCAGTATTTT.

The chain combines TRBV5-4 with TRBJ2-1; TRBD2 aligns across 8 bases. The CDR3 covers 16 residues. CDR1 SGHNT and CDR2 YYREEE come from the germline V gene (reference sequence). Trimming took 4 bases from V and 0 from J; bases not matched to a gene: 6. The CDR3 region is CASSTGGGSSYNEQFF. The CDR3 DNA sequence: TGTGCCAGCAGCACCGGGGGGGGGAGCTCCTACAATGAGCAGTTCTTC.

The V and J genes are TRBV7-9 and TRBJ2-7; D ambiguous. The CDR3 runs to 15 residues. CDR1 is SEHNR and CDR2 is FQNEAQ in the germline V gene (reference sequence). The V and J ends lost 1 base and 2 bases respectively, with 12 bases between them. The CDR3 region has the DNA TGTGCCAGCAGCTTAGATCGAGAAGCAACCTACGAGCAGTACTTC. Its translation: CASSLDREATYEQYF.

CDR3 residues: CSGTGVYGYTF. CDR3 sequence (DNA): TGCTCGGGGACGGGGGTTTATGGCTACACCTTC. V is TRBV20-1 and J is TRBJ1-2, with D possibly being TRBD1 (5 bases). This CDR3 is 11 amino acids long. From germline, CDR1 is DFQATT and CDR2 SNEGSKA (reference sequence).

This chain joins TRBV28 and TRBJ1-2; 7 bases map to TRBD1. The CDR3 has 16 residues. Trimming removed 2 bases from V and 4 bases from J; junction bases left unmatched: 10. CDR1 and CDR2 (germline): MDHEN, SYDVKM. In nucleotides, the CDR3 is TGTGCCAGCAGTTTAACCAGGGACAGTCACCTCTATGGCTACACCTTC. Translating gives CASSLTRDSHLYGYTF.

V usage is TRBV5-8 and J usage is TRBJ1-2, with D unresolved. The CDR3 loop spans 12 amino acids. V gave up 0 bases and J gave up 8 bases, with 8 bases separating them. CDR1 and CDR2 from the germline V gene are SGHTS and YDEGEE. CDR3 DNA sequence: TGTGCCAGCAGCTTGGGAGGACGCGGCTACACCTTC. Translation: CASSLGGRGYTF.

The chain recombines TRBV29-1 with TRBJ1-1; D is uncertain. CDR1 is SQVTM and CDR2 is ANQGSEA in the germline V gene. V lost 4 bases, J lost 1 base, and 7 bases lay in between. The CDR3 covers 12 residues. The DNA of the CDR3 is TGCAGCGTTGCGGACGGGAACACTGAAGCTTTCTTT. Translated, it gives CSVADGNTEAFF. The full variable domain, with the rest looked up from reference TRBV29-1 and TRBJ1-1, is SAVISQKPSRDICQRGTSLTIQCQVDSQVTMMFWYRQQPGQSLTLIATANQGSEATYESGFVIDKFPISRPNLTFSTLTVSNMSPEDSSIYLCSVADGNTEAFFGQGTRLTVV.